Listed below are T cell receptor beta chains from one sample, sequenced in a study of glioma-infiltrating T cells. TCRdb passed the multiplex PCR reads through MiXCR, listing each CDR3 protein once. The data show some 18,000 distinct CDR3 sequences, with roughly 60% seen just once and 42% held by the top ten. Specimen: glioma tissue, nonneoplastic brain tissue, or PBMCs (not recorded which). The source is a human donor with low-grade glioma or glioblastoma, undergoing nonglioma brain surgery, or in good health (not recorded which). The CDR3 runs from the conserved cysteine through the conserved F or W. D genes are given only for firm matches. Only some rows state a clone size, as once, few, many or a class for expanded clones.

clone_size: few
d_call: NA
v_call: TRBV6-1
j_call: TRBJ1-5
cdr3_length: 14
cdr3_nt: TGTGCCAGCAGCAGGACAGCGGGGAATCAGCCCCAGCATTTT
cdr3_aa: CASSRTAGNQPQHF

clone_size: NA
d_call: NA
v_call: TRBV2
j_call: TRBJ1-5
cdr3_length: 13
cdr3_nt: TGTGCCAGCAGTGCACAGTCCAATCAGCCCCAGCATTTT
cdr3_aa: CASSAQSNQPQHF

clone_size: NA
d_call: NA
v_call: TRBV7-9
j_call: TRBJ2-6
cdr3_length: 13
cdr3_nt: TGTGCCAGCAGAGGGTCTGGGGCCAACGTCCTGACTTTC
cdr3_aa: CASRGSGANVLTF

clone_size: NA
d_call: NA
v_call: TRBV20-1
j_call: TRBJ1-2
cdr3_length: 14
cdr3_nt: TGCAGTGCGCCCCACCGGGAGGCACGGCGCGGCTACACCTTC
cdr3_aa: CSAPHREARRGYTF

clone_size: NA
d_call: TRBD2
v_call: TRBV4-1
j_call: TRBJ2-3
cdr3_length: 13
cdr3_nt: TGCGCCAGCAGCCAGCCGCTCGGCGGGAGAAGGTATTTT
cdr3_aa: CASSQPLGGRRYF

clone_size: NA
d_call: NA
v_call: TRBV20-1
j_call: TRBJ1-2
cdr3_length: 14
cdr3_nt: TGCAGTGCCAGCCCCACGGGCAGGGACGGGGGCTACACCTTC
cdr3_aa: CSASPTGRDGGYTF

clone_size: few
d_call: NA
v_call: TRBV19
j_call: TRBJ2-7
cdr3_length: 13
cdr3_nt: TGTGCCAGTAGTGAGACACCCACCTACGAGCAGTACTTC
cdr3_aa: CASSETPTYEQYF

clone_size: NA
d_call: NA
v_call: TRBV6-1
j_call: TRBJ2-1
cdr3_length: 15
cdr3_nt: TGTGCCAGCAGCCTAGGGACGGTCTCCTACAATGAGCAGTTCTTC
cdr3_aa: CASSLGTVSYNEQFF

clone_size: NA
d_call: NA
v_call: TRBV6-1
j_call: TRBJ2-3
cdr3_length: 13
cdr3_nt: TGTGCCAGCATCCTGGATGGGAGCGGTGCGCAGTATTTT
cdr3_aa: CASILDGSGAQYF

clone_size: NA
d_call: NA
v_call: TRBV6-2/TRBV6-3
j_call: TRBJ2-1
cdr3_length: 17
cdr3_nt: TGTGCCAGCAGTTCTGAGCCCGGTTACACCCTGATAAATGAGCAGTTCTTC
cdr3_aa: CASSSEPGYTLINEQFF

clone_size: NA
d_call: NA
v_call: TRBV5-1
j_call: TRBJ2-1
cdr3_length: 17
cdr3_nt: TGCGCCAGCAGCTTGGCCGGGCCGCCCAGCTCCTACAATGAGCAGTTCTTC
cdr3_aa: CASSLAGPPSSYNEQFF

clone_size: many
d_call: NA
v_call: TRBV28
j_call: TRBJ2-1
cdr3_length: 14
cdr3_nt: TGTGCCAGCAGTTTCGTGGCAGGGAAAAGCGAGCAGTTCTTC
cdr3_aa: CASSFVAGKSEQFF

clone_size: NA
d_call: TRBD1
v_call: TRBV27
j_call: TRBJ2-5
cdr3_length: 15
cdr3_nt: TGTGCCAGCATCGACAGGGGGGGGGCCCAAGAGACCCAGTACTTC
cdr3_aa: CASIDRGGAQETQYF

clone_size: NA
d_call: TRBD2
v_call: TRBV20-1
j_call: TRBJ2-3
cdr3_length: 15
cdr3_nt: TGCAGTGCTACTGGGACTAGCGGGACCACAGATACGCAGTATTTT
cdr3_aa: CSATGTSGTTDTQYF

clone_size: few
d_call: NA
v_call: TRBV29-1
j_call: TRBJ2-6
cdr3_length: 14
cdr3_nt: TGCAGCGCACCGACAGGTCCCGGGGCCAACGTCCTGACTTTC
cdr3_aa: CSAPTGPGANVLTF

clone_size: NA
d_call: TRBD2
v_call: TRBV20-1
j_call: TRBJ2-1
cdr3_length: 17
cdr3_nt: TGCAGTGCTACGCCCTACCTGACTAGCGGGAGCGGGAATGAGCAGTTCTTC
cdr3_aa: CSATPYLTSGSGNEQFF

clone_size: few
d_call: NA
v_call: TRBV20-1
j_call: TRBJ2-1
cdr3_length: 13
cdr3_nt: TGCAGTGTGAGTAGGACCGACTACAATGAGCAGTTCTTC
cdr3_aa: CSVSRTDYNEQFF

clone_size: NA
d_call: TRBD1
v_call: TRBV7-2
j_call: TRBJ2-5
cdr3_length: 13
cdr3_nt: TGTGCCAGCAGTCGGGACAGGGGGGAGACCCAGTACTTC
cdr3_aa: CASSRDRGETQYF

clone_size: medium-sized
d_call: TRBD2
v_call: TRBV6-2/TRBV6-3
j_call: TRBJ2-7
cdr3_length: 16
cdr3_nt: TGTGCCAGCAGTTACTCTGGGACTAGCGGGGACTACGAGCAGTACTTC
cdr3_aa: CASSYSGTSGDYEQYF

clone_size: NA
d_call: NA
v_call: TRBV28
j_call: TRBJ2-5
cdr3_length: 13
cdr3_nt: TGTGCCAGCAGTTTTGTGGAGCAAGAGACCCAGTACTTC
cdr3_aa: CASSFVEQETQYF

clone_size: few
d_call: NA
v_call: TRBV20-1
j_call: TRBJ2-5
cdr3_length: 11
cdr3_nt: TGCAGTGCTAGAGATAGAGAGACCCAGTACTTC
cdr3_aa: CSARDRETQYF

clone_size: NA
d_call: NA
v_call: TRBV27
j_call: TRBJ1-2
cdr3_length: 14
cdr3_nt: TGTGCCAGCAGTGGGACGGCCTGGGACTATGGCTACACCTTC
cdr3_aa: CASSGTAWDYGYTF

clone_size: NA
d_call: NA
v_call: TRBV20-1
j_call: TRBJ2-7
cdr3_length: 12
cdr3_nt: TGCAGTGTGGACAGTCTCTCCTACGAGCAGTACTTC
cdr3_aa: CSVDSLSYEQYF

clone_size: many
d_call: TRBD1
v_call: TRBV4-3
j_call: TRBJ2-3
cdr3_length: 16
cdr3_nt: TGCGCCAGCAGCGCGATACCGGGACAGGGAACCGATACGCAGTATTTT
cdr3_aa: CASSAIPGQGTDTQYF

clone_size: once
d_call: NA
v_call: TRBV28
j_call: TRBJ2-3
cdr3_length: 14
cdr3_nt: TGTGCCAGCAGTTTCGGTCAGCCCACAGATACGCAGTATTTT
cdr3_aa: CASSFGQPTDTQYF

clone_size: NA
d_call: TRBD1
v_call: TRBV7-9
j_call: TRBJ2-7
cdr3_length: 16
cdr3_nt: TGTGCCAGCAGCTTAGGGCAGGGGGCCTTCCCCTACGAGCAGTACTTC
cdr3_aa: CASSLGQGAFPYEQYF

clone_size: many
d_call: NA
v_call: TRBV18
j_call: TRBJ2-7
cdr3_length: 13
cdr3_nt: TGTGCCAGCTCACCACGGCCAGCAGACGAGCAGTACTTC
cdr3_aa: CASSPRPADEQYF

clone_size: NA
d_call: TRBD1
v_call: TRBV7-2
j_call: TRBJ1-2
cdr3_length: 13
cdr3_nt: TGTGTCAGCAGCCTACAGGGGAACAATGGCTACACCTTC
cdr3_aa: CVSSLQGNNGYTF

clone_size: once
d_call: NA
v_call: TRBV19
j_call: TRBJ2-1
cdr3_length: 14
cdr3_nt: TGTGCCAGCAGAGATCAGGCCGGCGAGGCTGAGCAGTTCTTC
cdr3_aa: CASRDQAGEAEQFF

clone_size: NA
d_call: TRBD1
v_call: TRBV6-5
j_call: TRBJ1-1
cdr3_length: 18
cdr3_nt: TGTGCCAGCAGTTACCTCTACTGGGGGACAGGCCTGAACACTGAAGCTTTCTTT
cdr3_aa: CASSYLYWGTGLNTEAFF

clone_size: medium-sized
d_call: NA
v_call: TRBV28
j_call: TRBJ1-1
cdr3_length: 14
cdr3_nt: TGTGCCAGCAGCTTGACGGGAATCTACACTGAAGCTTTCTTT
cdr3_aa: CASSLTGIYTEAFF

clone_size: NA
d_call: NA
v_call: TRBV7-6
j_call: TRBJ1-1
cdr3_length: 13
cdr3_nt: TGTGCCAGCAGCTCCTCAGAGGACACTGAAGCTTTCTTT
cdr3_aa: CASSSSEDTEAFF

clone_size: NA
d_call: NA
v_call: TRBV4-1
j_call: TRBJ1-1
cdr3_length: 13
cdr3_nt: TGCGCCAGCAGCCAAAGGACGGGGACTGAAGCTTTCTTT
cdr3_aa: CASSQRTGTEAFF

clone_size: many
d_call: NA
v_call: TRBV7-2
j_call: TRBJ2-5
cdr3_length: 12
cdr3_nt: TGTGCCAGCAGTCTATACCAAGAGACCCAGTACTTC
cdr3_aa: CASSLYQETQYF

clone_size: many
d_call: NA
v_call: TRBV28
j_call: TRBJ2-7
cdr3_length: 15
cdr3_nt: TGTGCCAGCAGCATGGCGCCATGGGGAAACTACGAGCAGTACTTC
cdr3_aa: CASSMAPWGNYEQYF

clone_size: NA
d_call: NA
v_call: TRBV20-1
j_call: TRBJ2-5
cdr3_length: 12
cdr3_nt: TGCAGTGCTAGTCACAGGGAAGAGACCCAGTACTTC
cdr3_aa: CSASHREETQYF

clone_size: once
d_call: NA
v_call: TRBV5-1
j_call: TRBJ2-3
cdr3_length: 14
cdr3_nt: TGCGCCAGCAGCTTGGCCGGGGTCCCAGATACGCAGTATTTT
cdr3_aa: CASSLAGVPDTQYF

clone_size: NA
d_call: NA
v_call: TRBV27
j_call: TRBJ1-1
cdr3_length: 13
cdr3_nt: TGTGCCAGCAGCCCCGGGCGGAACACTGAAGCTTTCTTT
cdr3_aa: CASSPGRNTEAFF

clone_size: medium-sized
d_call: NA
v_call: TRBV20-1
j_call: TRBJ1-2
cdr3_length: 14
cdr3_nt: TGCAGTGCTGGAGGAGCCGGGGCGGGCTATGGCTACACCTTC
cdr3_aa: CSAGGAGAGYGYTF

clone_size: NA
d_call: TRBD1
v_call: TRBV27
j_call: TRBJ2-1
cdr3_length: 14
cdr3_nt: TGTGCCAGCAGTTTCACGCCAGGGGGCAATGAGCAGTTCTTC
cdr3_aa: CASSFTPGGNEQFF

clone_size: NA
d_call: NA
v_call: TRBV27
j_call: TRBJ2-7
cdr3_length: 13
cdr3_nt: TGTGCCAGCAGCTCTGAAGGGGCCTACGAGCAGTATTTC
cdr3_aa: CASSSEGAYEQYF

clone_size: once
d_call: NA
v_call: TRBV2
j_call: TRBJ1-5
cdr3_length: 13
cdr3_nt: TGTGCCAGCACCCCCGTGGGCAATCAGCCCCAGCATTTT
cdr3_aa: CASTPVGNQPQHF

clone_size: NA
d_call: TRBD2
v_call: TRBV6-2/TRBV6-3
j_call: TRBJ2-1
cdr3_length: 17
cdr3_nt: TGTGCCAGCAGTTTCCACCCACTAGCGGGGGACTACAATGAGCAGTTCTTC
cdr3_aa: CASSFHPLAGDYNEQFF

clone_size: medium-sized
d_call: NA
v_call: TRBV4-1
j_call: TRBJ2-7
cdr3_length: 16
cdr3_nt: TGCGCCAGCAGCCAAGATTCGCCAGGTCTCTCCTACGAGCAGTACTTC
cdr3_aa: CASSQDSPGLSYEQYF

clone_size: once
d_call: NA
v_call: TRBV11-2
j_call: TRBJ2-3
cdr3_length: 11
cdr3_nt: TGTGCCAGCAGCTTAAGAGATACGCAGTATTTT
cdr3_aa: CASSLRDTQYF

clone_size: NA
d_call: TRBD1
v_call: TRBV6-2/TRBV6-3
j_call: TRBJ2-5
cdr3_length: 16
cdr3_nt: TGTGCCAGCAGCTCGGGACAGGGTCACGAAGTGGAGACCCAGTACTTC
cdr3_aa: CASSSGQGHEVETQYF

clone_size: many
d_call: NA
v_call: TRBV28
j_call: TRBJ1-2
cdr3_length: 13
cdr3_nt: TGTGCCAGCAGGCAACAAGGGGGAACTGGCTACACCTTC
cdr3_aa: CASRQQGGTGYTF

clone_size: NA
d_call: NA
v_call: TRBV14
j_call: TRBJ2-5
cdr3_length: 14
cdr3_nt: TGTGCCAGCAGACAAGAAAACAGGGCGAAGACCCAGTACTTC
cdr3_aa: CASRQENRAKTQYF

clone_size: NA
d_call: NA
v_call: TRBV6-2/TRBV6-3
j_call: TRBJ2-3
cdr3_length: 17
cdr3_nt: TGTGCCAGCAGCCTCTCAGGGGCCCCCGGTCCCACAGATACGCAGTATTTT
cdr3_aa: CASSLSGAPGPTDTQYF

clone_size: NA
d_call: NA
v_call: TRBV18
j_call: TRBJ2-3
cdr3_length: 13
cdr3_nt: TGTGCCAGCTCACCTGCGGGACAGACTACGCAGTATTTT
cdr3_aa: CASSPAGQTTQYF

clone_size: NA
d_call: NA
v_call: TRBV20-1
j_call: TRBJ1-2
cdr3_length: 15
cdr3_nt: TGCAGTGCTAGCCTGGAGGGGACCTCTAACTATGGCTACACCTTC
cdr3_aa: CSASLEGTSNYGYTF

clone_size: many
d_call: NA
v_call: TRBV9
j_call: TRBJ1-2
cdr3_length: 12
cdr3_nt: TGTGCCAGCAGCCCGAGTAATTATGGCTACACCTTC
cdr3_aa: CASSPSNYGYTF

clone_size: many
d_call: TRBD2
v_call: TRBV20-1
j_call: TRBJ2-3
cdr3_length: 16
cdr3_nt: TGCAGTGCCCCGCCCCTGAGCGGGAGTAGGCTGAATACGCAGTATTTT
cdr3_aa: CSAPPLSGSRLNTQYF